The 32 T cell receptor beta chains below all came from one sample that was sequenced in a study of cytotoxic CD8 clonotypes in ibrutinib-treated CLL. Clones were sequenced by immunoSEQ multiplex PCR, and TCRdb holds only the in-frame ones, with some missing. The sample contains 150,000 or so clones, roughly 77% of which appear only once. The material was PBMCs, obtained after 12 months of ibrutinib treatment. These receptors were collected from a human donor with chronic lymphocytic leukemia.

This clone turned up a few times. The gene calls are TRBV7-9 and TRBJ2-5, with 8 positions matching TRBD2. V dropped 5 bases and J dropped 5; count of bases not matched to a gene: 13. The CDR3 spans 16 residues. Germline CDR1 is SEHNR and CDR2 is FQNEAQ (reference sequence). The CDR3 DNA is TGTGCCAGCAGCACCAAGGTAGCGGGGCGAGGGGAGACCCAGTACTTC. Protein product: CASSTKVAGRGETQYF.

The chain links TRBV13 to TRBJ2-1; 7 bases line up with TRBD2. V shed 5 bases, J shed 10 bases, and the junction held 5 bases outside the gene matches. The germline gives CDR1 PRHDT, CDR2 FYEKMQ (reference sequence). The CDR3 contains 12 residues. The CDR3 DNA reads as TGTGCCAGCAGCCGAGTGGGGGGGGAGCAGTTCTTC. Its translation is CASSRVGGEQFF.

The chain is built from TRBV6-1 and TRBJ2-7; TRBD1 aligns across 9 bases. Germline V gene data show CDR1 as MNHNS and CDR2 as SASEGT. The junction had 5 bases not matched to a gene; V was cut back by 4 bases and J by 4 bases. This CDR3 region has 14 residues. CDR3: CASSVETGGYEQYF. Written as DNA, the CDR3 is TGTGCCAGCAGTGTCGAGACAGGGGGTTACGAGCAGTACTTC.

Here the CDR3 reads CASTDQNSGNTIYF. The CDR3 DNA sequence: TGCGCCAGCACAGATCAGAACTCTGGAAACACCATATATTTT. The chain recombines TRBV5-1 with TRBJ1-3; D gene unclear. Germline V gene sequence: CDR1 SGHRS, CDR2 YFSETQ. The CDR3 contains 14 residues. V was clipped by 6 bases and J by 0 bases, with 10 bases between them.

CDR3 region: CASSFTTGLASPLHF. CDR3 nucleotide sequence: TGTGCCAGCAGCTTTACGACAGGACTGGCCTCACCCCTCCACTTT. This rearrangement joins TRBV5-6 to TRBJ1-6; the D gene is possibly TRBD1 (6 bases). V shed 2 bases and J shed 10 bases, with 16 bases lying between them. CDR3 length: 15 residues. Germline CDR1 reads SGHDT; CDR2 reads YYEEEE.

This chain connects TRBV27 to TRBJ2-5; 9 nucleotides agree with TRBD1. Germline CDR1 reads MNHEY; CDR2 reads SMNVEV (reference sequence). This CDR3 has 13 amino acids. V trimming: 6 bases; J trimming: 7 bases; junction bases outside the gene matches: 6. The CDR3 DNA reads as TGTGCCAGCAGCTTCGGGACAGGGTTGACCCAGTACTTC. It codes for CASSFGTGLTQYF.

The rearrangement links TRBV11-1 to TRBJ2-7; no firm D call. Germline V gene lookup returns CDR1 SGHAT and CDR2 FQDESV (reference sequence). V lost 0 bases and J lost 0, with 6 bases in between. The CDR3 has 14 residues. The CDR3 protein is CASSLAASSYEQYF. CDR3 bases: TGTGCCAGCAGCTTAGCCGCTAGCTCCTACGAGCAGTACTTC.

The genes are TRBV6-4 and TRBJ1-5; 10 bases agree with TRBD1. With 6 bases clipped from V and 7 bases from J, the junction kept 3 bases outside the gene matches. Germline V gene data show CDR1 as MRHNA and CDR2 as SNTAGT. CDR3 length: 13 amino acids. CDR3 nucleotide sequence: TGTGCCAGCAGGGACAGGGGGACCCAGCCCCAGCATTTT. Encoded protein: CASRDRGTQPQHF.

This sequence joins TRBV11-2 and TRBJ1-2; 9 positions match TRBD1. In germline, CDR1 is SGHAT, CDR2 FQNNGV. V was pared by 4 bases and J by 3 bases, with 3 bases of the junction left unmatched. The CDR3 extends over 14 amino acids. Here the CDR3 DNA reads TGTGCCAGCAGCTCGGGACAGGGAGACTATGGCTACACCTTC. Translating it yields CASSSGQGDYGYTF. The variable domain in full, with the rest retrieved from reference TRBV11-2 and TRBJ1-2, is EAGVAQSPRYKIIEKRQSVAFWCNPISGHATLYWYQQILGQGPKLLIQFQNNGVVDDSQLPKDRFSAERLKGVDSTLKIQPAKLEDSAVYLCASSSGQGDYGYTFGSGTRLTVV.

V usage is TRBV5-4 and J usage is TRBJ2-5; TRBD1 aligns across 8 bases. This CDR3 contains 16 residues. From germline, CDR1 is SGHNT and CDR2 YYREEE (reference sequence). V was pared by 1 base and J by 2 bases, with 7 bases of the junction left unmatched. DNA of the CDR3: TGTGCCAGCAGCTTGAAGACAGGGGAAGGGCAAGAGACCCAGTACTTC. As protein: CASSLKTGEGQETQYF.

The chain is built from TRBV21-1 and TRBJ2-7; the D call in the table, TRBD2, was not verified against the DNA. TRBV21-1 is shown as a pseudogene. This CDR3 has 16 amino acids. The CDR3 nucleotides read TGTGCCAGCAGCGTCCTACAAGGGAGCCTTGAGTACGAGCAGTACTTC. This sequence encodes CASSVLQGSLEYEQYF.

The chain links TRBV7-8 to TRBJ1-5; 7 nucleotides line up with TRBD1. CDR1 SGHVS and CDR2 FQNEAQ come from the germline V gene. The CDR3 covers 15 residues. J was trimmed by 5 bases and V by 5 bases; bases with no gene match: 9. CDR3 loop: CASSRPGGWDQPQHF. CDR3 bases: TGTGCCAGCAGCCGACCAGGGGGTTGGGATCAGCCCCAGCATTTT.

The genes are TRBV21-1 and TRBJ1-1; the D call TRBD1 from the table was never checked on the DNA. TRBV21-1 is listed as a pseudogene. The CDR3 spans 16 residues. The CDR3 DNA reads as TGTGCCAGCAGCATAATGGGACAGGACGGGAACACTGAAGCTTTCTTT. It is translated as CASSIMGQDGNTEAFF.

The chain uses TRBV19 and TRBJ2-1, with 7 bases lining up with TRBD2. CDR1 is LNHDA and CDR2 is SQIVND in the germline V gene (reference sequence). CDR3 length equals 13 residues. V was pared by 9 bases and J by 2 bases, with 4 bases of the junction left unmatched. The CDR3 DNA reads TGTGCCAGCAGGGAGGGGACCTACAATGAGCAGTTCTTC. It yields the protein CASREGTYNEQFF.

The chain employs TRBV27 and TRBJ2-2; 10 bases fit TRBD2. Trimming at V came to 2 bases and at J to 0 bases, leaving 0 bases not matched to a gene. The CDR3 contains 16 residues. CDR1 is MNHEY, CDR2 SMNVEV, per germline (reference sequence). The CDR3 loop reads CASSLLAGANTGELFF. The CDR3 nucleotides are TGTGCCAGCAGTTTACTAGCGGGGGCGAACACCGGGGAGCTGTTTTTT.

This clone showed up just a few times. The rearrangement uses TRBV6-1 and TRBJ1-2; 9 bases match TRBD1. V lost 4 bases and J lost 2; bases outside the gene matches: 8. This CDR3 is 16 amino acids long. Germline CDR1 is MNHNS and CDR2 is SASEGT. This CDR3 reads CASSVLPGQGNYGYTF. In DNA form, the CDR3 reads TGTGCCAGCAGTGTACTCCCGGGACAGGGAAACTATGGCTACACCTTC.

The V and J genes are TRBV13 and TRBJ1-3; TRBD1 agrees at 8 bases. There are 15 residues in the CDR3. Per germline, CDR1 PRHDT and CDR2 FYEKMQ (reference sequence). With 5 bases clipped from V and 4 bases from J, the junction kept 7 bases outside the gene matches. The CDR3 reads CASSQRGQGGNTIYF. The CDR3 DNA follows: TGTGCCAGCAGCCAGCGTGGACAGGGCGGAAACACCATATATTTT.

V and J are TRBV2 and TRBJ1-5, with D tentatively TRBD1 (6 bases). CDR1 SNHLY and CDR2 FYNNEI come from the germline V gene. Trimming removed 0 bases at V and 7 bases at J, with 13 bases between. The CDR3 is 15 residues long. The CDR3 nucleotides read TGTGCCAGCAGTGAAGCAGCAGGGGCGGCGCAGCCCCAGCATTTT. Its protein product is CASSEAAGAAQPQHF.

The chain couples TRBV6-5 to TRBJ1-6, with D possibly matching TRBD1 (5 bases). This CDR3 comprises 13 residues. With 8 bases removed from V and 10 bases from J, the gap between germline ends came to 15 bases. Germline loops: CDR1 MNHEY, CDR2 SVGAGI. The CDR3 DNA reads TGTGCCAGCTGCCGCGTGGGGGGGTCACCCCTCCACTTT. The encoded protein is CASCRVGGSPLHF.

The chain employs TRBV29-1 and TRBJ2-1; 14 bases match TRBD2. Germline V gene data show CDR1 as SQVTM and CDR2 as ANQGSEA. The junction had 14 bases not matched to a gene; V was cut back by 7 bases and J by 0 bases. This CDR3 is built from 19 residues. The CDR3 DNA sequence: TGCAGCGCTCTACTCGGGACTAGCGGGGGCTCCAGCTCCTACAATGAGCAGTTCTTC. This sequence encodes CSALLGTSGGSSSYNEQFF.

The chain uses TRBV11-2 and TRBJ2-3; TRBD1 or TRBD2 may be the D gene (5 bases each). This CDR3 region has 15 residues. The V gene lost 5 bases and the J gene lost 5 bases, with 17 bases spanning the gap. Germline V CDR1 and CDR2: SGHAT, FQNNGV. The CDR3, as DNA: TGTGCCAGCAGCCGCGGTGGGACCGCAGGAGATACGCAGTATTTT. Translation gives CASSRGGTAGDTQYF.

This sequence joins TRBV7-2 and TRBJ2-1; 12 positions match TRBD2. CDR1 SGHTA and CDR2 FQGNSA come from the germline V gene. The V and J ends lost 2 bases and 3 bases, in that order; junction bases with no gene match: 8. The CDR3 covers 18 residues. The CDR3 loop is CASSLLGGLAGLYNEQFF. In DNA form, the CDR3 reads TGTGCCAGCAGCTTACTCGGAGGACTAGCGGGACTCTACAATGAGCAGTTCTTC.

The chain combines TRBV4-1 with TRBJ2-1; D might be TRBD1 (6 bases). Germline V gives CDR1 MGHRA, CDR2 YSYEKL. V lost 1 base, J lost 0 bases, and 10 bases lay in between. The CDR3 length is 16 residues. CDR3 nucleotides: TGCGCCAGCAGCCAAGGACAGGTGAGCTCCTACAATGAGCAGTTCTTC. Translating it yields CASSQGQVSSYNEQFF.

CDR3 DNA: TGTGCCAGCAGTTTATTGAGGACTAGCGGCCTTTTGGGGACAGATACGCAGTATTTT. It translates to CASSLLRTSGLLGTDTQYF. The chain uses TRBV27 and TRBJ2-3, with TRBD2 identical over 10 bases. The CDR3 runs to 19 residues. Germline V CDR1 and CDR2: MNHEY, SMNVEV (reference sequence). The V and J ends lost 1 base and 3 bases, in that order; junction bases with no gene match: 13.

The chain joins TRBV11-2 to TRBJ2-7, with 9 bases aligning to TRBD2. The CDR3 runs 16 residues. Germline V gives CDR1 SGHAT, CDR2 FQNNGV. J was trimmed by 6 bases and V by 4 bases; bases with no gene match: 13. The CDR3 DNA sequence: TGTGCCAGCAGCTCGACGACTAGCGGACCTTGGTTCGAGCAGTACTTC. Protein product: CASSSTTSGPWFEQYF.

V gene TRBV18 combines with J gene TRBJ1-5; D call uncertain. Germline V gene data show CDR1 as KGHSH and CDR2 as LQKENI. The length of the CDR3 is 13 residues. The V gene lost 3 bases and the J gene lost 3 bases, with 6 bases spanning the gap. CDR3 in DNA: TGTGCCAGCTCACCGGCGGTCAATCAGCCCCAGCATTTT. It specifies CASSPAVNQPQHF.

This clone was counted a single time. The gene calls are TRBV7-2 and TRBJ2-7; 7 nucleotides align to TRBD1. V was pared by 5 bases and J by 0 bases, with 7 bases of the junction left unmatched. The germline V gene has CDR1 SGHTA and CDR2 FQGNSA. This CDR3 comprises 15 residues. The CDR3 bases are TGTGCCAGCAGCCCGCGGACAGGCCGCTCCTACGAGCAGTACTTC. Protein sequence: CASSPRTGRSYEQYF.

This clone was recorded at least ten times. This rearrangement joins TRBV27 to TRBJ2-1; 7 nucleotides align to TRBD1. The V and J ends lost 5 bases and 9 bases, in that order; junction bases with no gene match: 10. The CDR3 contains 14 residues. Germline CDR1 is MNHEY and CDR2 is SMNVEV (reference sequence). The CDR3 region has the DNA TGTGCCAGCAGTACAGGGGTCCCCACGGCTGAGCAGTTCTTC. It specifies CASSTGVPTAEQFF.

This chain links TRBV15 with TRBJ1-2; D ambiguous. V lost 6 bases, J lost 4 bases, and 12 bases lay in between. The V gene's germline CDR1 is LNHNV and CDR2 YYDKDF (reference sequence). The CDR3 runs 13 residues. The CDR3 DNA follows: TGTGCCACCAGGTTAGATGCTAGCTATGGCTACACCTTC. Its translation: CATRLDASYGYTF.

CDR3 nucleotides: TGTGCCAGCAGCGTAGCGCCGGGGAATGAGCAGTTCTTC. It is translated as CASSVAPGNEQFF. This chain links TRBV9 with TRBJ2-1; maybe TRBD2 (5 bases). Germline-derived CDR1 and CDR2 are SGDLS and YYNGEE. CDR3 length equals 13 residues. V lost 0 bases to trimming and J lost 7 bases, with 8 bases between them. Together with reference TRBV9 and TRBJ2-1, the CDR3 gives the full variable domain: DSGVTQTPKHLITATGQRVTLRCSPRSGDLSVYWYQQSLDQGLQFLIQYYNGEERAKGNILERFSAQQFPDLHSELNLSSLELGDSALYFCASSVAPGNEQFFGPGTRLTVL.

This CDR3 is CASSTHIDRGPAPFYGYTF. The CDR3 coding sequence is TGTGCCAGCAGTACCCACATCGACAGAGGCCCGGCCCCTTTCTATGGCTACACCTTC. The V gene is TRBV28, the J gene TRBJ1-2; D possibly corresponds to TRBD1 (5 bases). Germline V lookup: CDR1 MDHEN, CDR2 SYDVKM. The CDR3 is made up of 19 amino acids. Trimming left V 5 bases short and J 4 bases short, with 29 bases between.

The chain recombines TRBV15 with TRBJ2-7; possible D gene TRBD1, 5 bases. Germline V gives CDR1 LNHNV, CDR2 YYDKDF (reference sequence). The V end was cut by 6 bases, the J end by 5 bases, with 23 bases between. CDR3 length: 16 amino acids. The CDR3 DNA reads as TGTGCCACCAGTCAAACCCTCCAGGGCACGCACCACGAGCAGTACTTC. Protein: CATSQTLQGTHHEQYF.